This T cell receptor beta chain emerged from a study of low-dose radiotherapy and immunotherapy resistance in tumors. Study-level background: Every two weeks, cyclophosphamide 200 mg/m2 was infused one day before radiation plus immunotherapy. TRAV- and TRBV-specific primers, spanning alpha and beta chains, primed first-strand cDNA.

Both a constant-region primer and a V-primer adapter served to amplify TCRs across 15 to 25 PCR cycles. TCRdb re-derived calls from the reads in MiXCR, one entry per CDR3 protein. The sample has tens of thousands of distinct CDR3 sequences, approximately 12% seen once; the top ten hold 5.5% to 8%. Time point noted: before trial treatment. As their treatment, donors received nivolumab, ipilimumab, aspirin, low-dose cyclophosphamide and low-dose radiotherapy. This clonotype was picked up many times. Germline V gene sequence: CDR1 SGDLS, CDR2 YYNGEE. V was trimmed by 3 bases and J by 5 bases, leaving 14 bases between them. CDR3 length: 14 amino acids.

V gene TRBV9 combines with J gene TRBJ1-2; D remains unclear. The sequencing used PBMCs, collected before treatment. The receptor was isolated from a female donor with ovarian cancer. CDR3 region: CASSATRLGYGYTF. The CDR3 region has the DNA TGTGCCAGCAGCGCAACTCGTCTGGGGTATGGCTACACCTTC. Using reference TRBV9 and TRBJ1-2 for the parts outside the CDR3, the full variable domain is DSGVTQTPKHLITATGQRVTLRCSPRSGDLSVYWYQQSLDQGLQFLIQYYNGEERAKGNILERFSAQQFPDLHSELNLSSLELGDSALYFCASSATRLGYGYTFGSGTRLTVV.